The T cell receptor beta chain under discussion was sequenced for a study of graft-versus-host responses after intestinal transplantation. The study, taken as a whole, reports: Ileal or blood samples showed some GvH clones first, and such clones were also found in recipient marrow.

Repertoires were generated with immunoSEQ multiplex PCR, while TCRdb's copy carries only in-frame clones and drops some. In the table there are more than 95,000 clones, 80% to 95% of which are singletons. About this clone itself: Its antigen is unknown.

The CDR3 totals 13 residues. Trimming shortened V by 4 bases and J by 8 bases, and 14 bases separated the two germline ends. Germline CDR1 is MNHEY and CDR2 is SVGAGI. The source material was unstimulated CD8+ T cells sorted from spleen or lymph node cells, sampled before intestinal transplant. The J gene is TRBJ1-1, the V gene TRBV6-5; D may be TRBD1 (6 bases). The sequence was obtained from a human donor who received an intestinal transplant. CDR3 DNA: TGTGCCAGCAGTTCGGGGGGCCCCGAGGAAGCTTTCTTT. Amino acids: CASSSGGPEEAFF.